The source of this T cell receptor beta chain is a study of blood T cell repertoires in COVID-19. This clone appeared a single time. Enrollees, roughly 18 to 90 years old, lived in about two dozen US areas. Categorization into cohorts depended on clinical history that participants reported. Two negative PCRs, clearance, or symptom resolution were required of recovered Cohort 3 donors. Original analysis: Nucleated cell number was recorded as an estimate derived from reference gene primer amplification. Profiled with immunoSEQ multiplex PCR; TCRdb holds only in-frame clones, not every one. Clone size and V and J calls were adopted from that table, with D and trimming inferred from the DNA. The table has about 180,000 clones, roughly 82% seen once; the top ten hold approximately 14%. The sample taken for sequencing was PBMCs or T cells enriched from blood (not recorded which). This TCR came from a man aged 50-60 years who had recovered from COVID-19.

CDR3 loop: CASSRGMTGYTF. The DNA of the CDR3 is TGCGCCAGCAGTCGGGGGATGACGGGCTACACCTTC. The rearrangement links TRBV10-2 to TRBJ1-2, with a weak D call TRBD1 (5 bases). The CDR3 loop spans 12 amino acids. Per the germline V gene, CDR1 is WSHSY and CDR2 is SAAADI. With 5 bases removed from V and 8 bases from J, the gap between germline ends came to 12 bases.